The 32 T cell receptor beta chains below were found in one sample sequenced in a study of T cells after yellow fever vaccination. One entry per CDR3 protein results from TCRdb running MiXCR on the 5' RACE reads. The sample lists 27,000 or so distinct CDR3 sequences; around 4.3% were seen once. The sample consisted of CD8+ T cells sorted from PBMCs, taken 5 days after the yellow fever booster vaccination. Source of these receptors: a man aged 30-40 years who received the YFV17D yellow fever vaccine.

This clonotype was counted ten times or more. V and J are TRBV7-9 and TRBJ2-1; D may be TRBD2 (8 bases). CDR3 length: 16 residues. CDR1 is SEHNR, CDR2 FQNEAQ, per germline (reference sequence). Trimming removed 5 bases at V and 12 bases at J, with 26 bases between. CDR3 nucleotide sequence: TGTGCCAGCAGCACCAGGGGGGCTAGCGGGCCTAAATCGCAGTTCTTC. Encoded protein: CASSTRGASGPKSQFF.

This clonotype was picked up many times. V usage is TRBV28 and J usage is TRBJ2-7, with 9 bases identical to TRBD2. Trimming removed 6 bases from V and 0 bases from J; junction bases left unmatched: 3. This CDR3 is built from 14 residues. In germline, CDR1 is MDHEN, CDR2 SYDVKM. The CDR3 DNA reads as TGTGCCAGCAGATTAGCGGGAGCCTCCTACGAGCAGTACTTC. This translates into CASRLAGASYEQYF.

This clonotype occurred a few times. CDR3 in amino acids: CASEDSQETQYF. DNA for the CDR3: TGCGCCAGCGAAGACAGTCAAGAGACCCAGTACTTC. V usage is TRBV10-2 and J usage is TRBJ2-5, with D tentatively TRBD1 (5 bases). The V gene lost 8 bases and the J gene lost 2 bases, with 9 bases spanning the gap. Per the germline V gene, CDR1 is WSHSY and CDR2 is SAAADI. This CDR3 has 12 residues.

This clonotype occurred many times. The chain combines TRBV5-4 with TRBJ2-7, with D possibly TRBD1 on 6 matching bases. This CDR3 is built from 13 residues. CDR1 SGHNT and CDR2 YYREEE come from the germline V gene (reference sequence). Trimming stripped 4 bases from V and 1 base from J, with 9 bases between. In DNA, the CDR3 is TGTGCCAGCAGCCCGACAGGTTCCTACGAGCAGTACTTC. Translation: CASSPTGSYEQYF. Supplemented by reference TRBV5-4 and TRBJ2-7, the full variable domain reads ETGVTQSPTHLIKTRGQQVTLRCSSQSGHNTVSWYQQALGQGPQFIFQYYREEENGRGNFPPRFSGLQFPNYSSELNVNALELDDSALYLCASSPTGSYEQYFGPGTRLTVT.

This clonotype was counted many times. The chain joins TRBV7-9 to TRBJ2-1; perhaps TRBD1 as D (6 bases). Germline V lookup: CDR1 SEHNR, CDR2 FQNEAQ (reference sequence). The germline V and J ends were trimmed by 6 bases and 5 bases, with 11 bases remaining between them. The CDR3 runs to 13 residues. CDR3 region: CASRGDTNNEQFF. As DNA, the CDR3 is TGTGCCAGCAGGGGGGACACGAACAATGAGCAGTTCTTC.

In this sample, this clonotype turned up many times. The rearrangement links TRBV2 to TRBJ2-2; perhaps TRBD2 as D (6 bases). This CDR3 has 10 amino acids. V lost 6 bases and J 11 bases, leaving 7 bases between the germline ends. CDR1 is SNHLY and CDR2 is FYNNEI in the germline V gene. The CDR3 region has the DNA TGTGCCAGCAGGGGGGGAGAGCTGTTTTTT. As protein: CASRGGELFF.

This clonotype was seen many times. The chain uses TRBV5-1 and TRBJ2-7, with 7 bases lining up with TRBD1. Losses at the gene ends were 0 bases for V and 0 bases for J; bases not matched to a gene: 6. This CDR3 is 16 amino acids long. From germline, CDR1 is SGHRS and CDR2 YFSETQ. The CDR3 region has the DNA TGCGCCAGCAGCTTGGTGGTTTCAGGGGGCTCCTACGAGCAGTACTTC. This gives the protein CASSLVVSGGSYEQYF.

This clonotype appeared many times. This chain uses TRBV5-4 with TRBJ2-1; maybe TRBD1 (7 bases). V was pared by 4 bases and J by 10 bases, with 18 bases between. CDR1 and CDR2 (germline): SGHNT, YYREEE (reference sequence). This CDR3 comprises 14 residues. The CDR3 loop is CASSVTPAGQEQFF. The CDR3 DNA is TGTGCCAGCAGCGTTACCCCCGCGGGACAGGAGCAGTTCTTC. The variable domain in full, completed from reference TRBV5-4 and TRBJ2-1, reads ETGVTQSPTHLIKTRGQQVTLRCSSQSGHNTVSWYQQALGQGPQFIFQYYREEENGRGNFPPRFSGLQFPNYSSELNVNALELDDSALYLCASSVTPAGQEQFFGPGTRLTVL.

Concerning this clonotype: This may be a read error: a much more frequent sequence differs by one nucleotide. V and J are TRBV5-4 and TRBJ2-2, with 8 bases that match TRBD1. V was pared by 7 bases and J by 6 bases, with 5 bases of the junction left unmatched. This CDR3 comprises 13 residues. Per germline, CDR1 SGHNT and CDR2 YYREEE (reference sequence). The CDR3 DNA sequence: TGTGCCAGCTGTCGACAGGGGTCCGGGGAGCTGTTTTTT. Translation gives CASCRQGSGELFF. The full variable domain, in which reference TRBV5-4 and TRBJ2-2 provide the parts outside the CDR3, is ETGVTQSPTHLIKTRGQQVTLRCSSQSGHNTVSWYQQALGQGPQFIFQYYREEENGRGNFPPRFSGLQFPNYSSELNVNALELDDSALYLCASCRQGSGELFFGEGSRLTVL.

Many counts were recorded for this clonotype. This sequence joins TRBV12-3 or TRBV12-4 and TRBJ2-1; D gene unclear. Trimming removed 4 bases from V and 5 bases from J, with 9 bases in between. The CDR3 has 13 residues. Here the CDR3 DNA reads TGTGCCAGCAGTTCGGCGGTAAACAATGAGCAGTTCTTC. The encoded protein is CASSSAVNNEQFF.

This clonotype was observed at least ten times. This chain links TRBV3-1 with TRBJ2-1; D is ambiguous. Trimming stripped 3 bases from V and 4 bases from J, with 16 bases between. This CDR3 spans 16 amino acids. The germline gives CDR1 LGHDT, CDR2 YNNKEL (reference sequence). The CDR3 nucleotides are TGTGCCAGCAGCCATATATTTGGCGAGCAGTACAATGAGCAGTTCTTC. This translates into CASSHIFGEQYNEQFF.

This clonotype was counted ten times or more. This chain uses TRBV6-1 with TRBJ2-2, with D possibly matching TRBD1 (6 bases). CDR1 is MNHNS and CDR2 is SASEGT in the germline V gene. CDR3 length: 13 residues. Trimming stripped 7 bases from V and 6 bases from J, with 12 bases between. The CDR3 DNA reads as TGTGCCAGCAAAAACAGGGACCCCGGGGAGCTGTTTTTT. It specifies CASKNRDPGELFF.

Ten or more counts support this clonotype. The genes are TRBV29-1 and TRBJ2-1; TRBD2 agrees at 13 bases. Looked up from germline, CDR1 is SQVTM and CDR2 is ANQGSEA. This CDR3 has 19 residues. V lost 5 bases, J lost 3 bases, and 16 bases stayed unmatched. CDR3 loop: CSVSGRLAGGPSNYNEQFF. In nucleotides, the CDR3 is TGCAGCGTTAGCGGCCGACTAGCGGGAGGTCCCAGCAACTACAATGAGCAGTTCTTC.

At least ten counts were recorded for this clonotype. The chain has TRBV7-2 and TRBJ2-1; maybe TRBD1 (6 bases). The CDR3 has 15 residues. The germline gives CDR1 SGHTA, CDR2 FQGNSA. V shed 6 bases and J shed 0 bases, with 12 bases lying between them. This CDR3 is CASSTGQTSYNEQFF. The CDR3 DNA reads TGTGCCAGCAGTACGGGACAAACCTCCTACAATGAGCAGTTCTTC.

This clonotype was seen many times. The CDR3: CASSLRLAGEWTNTGELFF. The CDR3 DNA follows: TGTGCCAGCAGTCTGAGACTAGCGGGAGAGTGGACGAACACCGGGGAGCTGTTTTTT. This chain connects TRBV14 to TRBJ2-2; the match to TRBD2 covers 12 bases. The junction had 11 bases not matched to a gene; V was cut back by 6 bases and J by 0 bases. CDR1 and CDR2 (germline): SGHDN, FVKESK. The CDR3 runs 19 residues. Supplemented by reference TRBV14 and TRBJ2-2, the full variable domain reads EAGVTQFPSHSVIEKGQTVTLRCDPISGHDNLYWYRRVMGKEIKFLLHFVKESKQDESGMPNNRFLAERTGGTYSTLKVQPAELEDSGVYFCASSLRLAGEWTNTGELFFGEGSRLTVL.

This clonotype was picked up many times. The rearrangement uses TRBV27 and TRBJ2-1; D perhaps matches TRBD1 (7 bases). The V and J ends lost 3 bases and 2 bases respectively, with 14 bases between them. The CDR3 consists of 16 residues. The germline gives CDR1 MNHEY, CDR2 SMNVEV (reference sequence). CDR3 sequence reads: CASSLLGGTAYNEQFF. CDR3 bases: TGTGCCAGCAGTTTGTTAGGGGGGACAGCCTACAATGAGCAGTTCTTC.

This chain links TRBV12-2 with TRBJ2-5; the table's D call, TRBD2, was not checked against the DNA. TRBV12-2 is a pseudogene. The CDR3 sequence is 18 residues long. The CDR3 DNA follows: TGTGCAAGTCGCCGCCCCCATAGCGGGACCCAGGGGAGGGAGACCCAGTACTTC. Translating gives CASRRPHSGTQGRETQYF.

This clonotype was detected ten times or more. The V gene is TRBV3-1, the J gene TRBJ2-2, with D unclear. The CDR3 is 16 amino acids. V was cut by 0 bases and J by 6 bases, with 14 bases left in between. Germline CDR1 and CDR2: LGHDT and YNNKEL (reference sequence). The CDR3 coding sequence is TGTGCCAGCAGCCAAGAACCTACCGGAGTTCCCGGGGAGCTGTTTTTT. As protein: CASSQEPTGVPGELFF.

This clonotype was observed a handful of times. The J gene is TRBJ2-1, the V gene TRBV5-5; D is unresolved. Germline loops: CDR1 SGHKS, CDR2 YYEKEE (reference sequence). V gave up 3 bases and J gave up 1 base, with 14 bases separating them. The CDR3 is made up of 16 amino acids. The CDR3, as DNA: TGTGCCAGCAGCTCCACATGGGGTCAATCCTACAATGAGCAGTTCTTC. Amino acid sequence: CASSSTWGQSYNEQFF.

This clonotype was recorded at least ten times. The rearrangement links TRBV12-3 or TRBV12-4 to TRBJ2-2; tentatively, D is TRBD2 (5 bases). Trimming took 6 bases from V and 4 from J, leaving 18 bases between them. The CDR3 consists of 16 residues. CDR3 bases: TGTGCCAGCAGCTTTTGGTCGGGGAGAGCCACCGGGGAGCTGTTTTTT. Translated: CASSFWSGRATGELFF.

The table lists this clonotype with many counts. The rearrangement links TRBV4-3 to TRBJ2-7; 10 nucleotides line up with TRBD2. Germline assignment: CDR1 LGHNA and CDR2 YSLEER. The CDR3 extends over 19 amino acids. V dropped 0 bases and J dropped 7; count of bases not matched to a gene: 18. CDR3: CASSQDRLAGVFETAEQYF. DNA of the CDR3: TGCGCCAGCAGCCAAGATCGACTAGCGGGCGTCTTTGAGACCGCGGAGCAGTACTTC.

This clonotype has a count of ten or more. V usage is TRBV25-1 and J usage is TRBJ1-5; tentatively, D is TRBD1 (6 bases). Germline loops: CDR1 MGHDK, CDR2 SYGVNS. The CDR3 totals 14 residues. V lost 4 bases, J lost 3 bases, and 10 bases lay in between. This CDR3 is CASSGGQLNQPQHF. CDR3 nucleotide sequence: TGTGCCAGCAGTGGGGGGCAGCTCAATCAGCCCCAGCATTTT.

This clonotype was counted ten times or more. The chain has TRBV7-8 and TRBJ2-1, with a weak D call TRBD2 (5 bases). The germline V gene encodes CDR1 SGHVS and CDR2 FQNEAQ. CDR3 size: 12 residues. The V end was cut by 3 bases, the J end by 10 bases, with 10 bases between. For the CDR3, the DNA is TGTGCCAGCAGCTTCGTGGGGAGCGAGCAGTTCTTC. Protein: CASSFVGSEQFF.

This clonotype has ten or more counts. This chain joins TRBV30 and TRBJ2-4; D not resolved. CDR1 is GTSNPN and CDR2 is SVGIG in the germline V gene (reference sequence). Between the trimmed V and J ends, which lost 5 bases and 0 bases, there was a span of 11 bases. The CDR3 is made up of 14 amino acids. The chain's CDR3 is CAWGQLLAKNIQYF. As DNA, the CDR3 is TGTGCCTGGGGCCAGTTGTTAGCCAAAAACATTCAGTACTTC.

This clonotype came up many times. The V call is TRBV7-9, the J call TRBJ2-7, with 7 positions matching TRBD1. Germline trimming cut 5 bases from V and 2 bases from J; bases unmatched to any gene: 9. Germline V CDR1 and CDR2: SEHNR, FQNEAQ (reference sequence). This CDR3 is 15 amino acids long. In DNA form, the CDR3 reads TGTGCCAGCAGCCCAAGACAGGGTATAGCCTACGAGCAGTACTTC. Translation gives CASSPRQGIAYEQYF.

This clonotype was seen many times. V usage is TRBV29-1 and J usage is TRBJ2-7; D tentatively fits TRBD1 or TRBD2 (5 bases each). V dropped 4 bases and J dropped 0 bases, with 7 bases sitting between them. Germline assignment: CDR1 SQVTM and CDR2 ANQGSEA. The CDR3 loop spans 12 amino acids. The CDR3 DNA reads as TGCAGCGTTGTTGGGGGCTCCTACGAGCAGTACTTC. It codes for CSVVGGSYEQYF.

This clonotype was detected many times. The chain couples TRBV20-1 to TRBJ2-2; TRBD2 agrees at 11 bases. CDR1 DFQATT and CDR2 SNEGSKA come from the germline V gene (reference sequence). V shed 3 bases and J 3 bases; nucleotides not matched to a gene: 12. The CDR3 contains 18 residues. The CDR3 loop is CSARGLVTSGSYTGELFF. The CDR3 DNA sequence: TGCAGTGCTAGGGGTTTAGTTACTAGCGGGAGTTACACCGGGGAGCTGTTTTTT.

This clonotype has ten or more counts. The rearrangement links TRBV18 to TRBJ2-1; D ambiguous. The V gene lost 2 bases and the J gene lost 7 bases, with 3 bases spanning the gap. The CDR3 extends over 11 amino acids. The germline CDR1 and CDR2 sequences are KGHSH and LQKENI. The CDR3 here is CASSPSNEQFF. CDR3 bases: TGTGCCAGCTCACCAAGTAATGAGCAGTTCTTC.

At least ten counts were recorded for this clonotype. V and J are TRBV6-5 and TRBJ2-3, with D possibly being TRBD1 (6 bases). This CDR3 is built from 15 residues. Germline V gene sequence: CDR1 MNHEY, CDR2 SVGAGI. The V and J ends lost 2 bases and 0 bases respectively, with 9 bases between them. Written as DNA, the CDR3 is TGTGCCAGCAGTTACCCGGACAGAAGCACAGATACGCAGTATTTT. Its translation: CASSYPDRSTDTQYF.

This clonotype was seen ten or more times. The rearrangement uses TRBV10-2 and TRBJ1-1; TRBD1 matches 7 bases. The J segment lost 4 bases and the V segment lost 7 bases, leaving 6 bases of the junction unmatched. Germline V gene data show CDR1 as WSHSY and CDR2 as SAAADI. The CDR3 runs 13 residues. The CDR3, as DNA: TGCGCCAGCATTGGCAGGGGGGGCACTGAAGCTTTCTTT. Its protein product is CASIGRGGTEAFF.

This clonotype was observed many times. The V and J genes are TRBV25-1 and TRBJ2-7; 11 bases fit TRBD1. The CDR3 sequence is 15 residues long. Per germline, CDR1 MGHDK and CDR2 SYGVNS. The junction had 4 bases not matched to a gene; V was cut back by 5 bases and J by 1 base. CDR3: CASSNGDRGSYEQYF. For the CDR3, the DNA is TGTGCCAGCAGTAATGGGGACAGGGGGTCCTACGAGCAGTACTTC.

Ten or more counts support this clonotype. CDR3 nucleotides: TGTGCCAGCGTAGCGGGATCCTCTTGGGGCGAGCAGTACTTC. It encodes CASVAGSSWGEQYF. V and J are TRBV25-1 and TRBJ2-7; 8 positions match TRBD2. The V gene end was trimmed by 8 bases and the J gene end by 6 bases; junction bases not matched to a gene: 12. Germline V gene lookup returns CDR1 MGHDK and CDR2 SYGVNS. CDR3 size: 14 residues.